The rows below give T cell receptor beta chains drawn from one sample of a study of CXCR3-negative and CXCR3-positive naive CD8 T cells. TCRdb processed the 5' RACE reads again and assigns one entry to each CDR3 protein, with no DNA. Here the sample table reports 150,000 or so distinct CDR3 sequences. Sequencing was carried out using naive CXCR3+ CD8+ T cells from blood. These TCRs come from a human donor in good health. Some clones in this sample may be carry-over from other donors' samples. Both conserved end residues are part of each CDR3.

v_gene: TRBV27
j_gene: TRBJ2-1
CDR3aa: CASSPIWTGDEQFF

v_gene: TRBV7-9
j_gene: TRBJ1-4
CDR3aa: CASSGGGKEDEKLFF

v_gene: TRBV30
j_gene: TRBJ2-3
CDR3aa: CAWSQSSTTDTQYF

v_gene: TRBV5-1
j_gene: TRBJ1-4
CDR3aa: CASSSPGFNEKLFF

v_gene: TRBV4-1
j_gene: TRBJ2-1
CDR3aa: CASSQDSLAEYNEQFF

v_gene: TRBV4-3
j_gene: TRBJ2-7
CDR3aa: CASSLGTSGGYEQYF

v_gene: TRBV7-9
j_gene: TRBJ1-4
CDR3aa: CASSGGKGPRKLFF

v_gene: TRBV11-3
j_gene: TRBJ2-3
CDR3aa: CASSSPGTHTDTQYF

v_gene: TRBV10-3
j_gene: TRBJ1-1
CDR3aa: CAIRETGVNTEAFF

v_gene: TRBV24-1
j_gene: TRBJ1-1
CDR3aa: CATSASGNTEAFF

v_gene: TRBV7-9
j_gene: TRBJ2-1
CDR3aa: CASSLSKREQFF

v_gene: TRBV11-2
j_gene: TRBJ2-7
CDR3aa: CASSLALDRAYEQYF

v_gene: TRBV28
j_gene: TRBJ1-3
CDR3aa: CASSPRQSPSGNTIYF

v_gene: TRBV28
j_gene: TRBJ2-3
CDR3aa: CASTGQLQTDTQYF

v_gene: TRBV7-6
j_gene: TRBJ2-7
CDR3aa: CASSFAGTGNYEQYF

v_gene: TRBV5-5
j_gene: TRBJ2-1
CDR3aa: CASSFGPGDNEQFF

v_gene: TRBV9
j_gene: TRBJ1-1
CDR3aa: CASSGGDAEAFF

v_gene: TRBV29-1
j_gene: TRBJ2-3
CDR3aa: CSVGEGGDTQYF

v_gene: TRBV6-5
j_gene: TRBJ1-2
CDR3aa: CAAKAGIAYYGYTF

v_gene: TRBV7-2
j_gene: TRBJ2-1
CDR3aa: CASSLGAGANEQFF

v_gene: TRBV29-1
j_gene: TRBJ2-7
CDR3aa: CSVEDSYEQYF

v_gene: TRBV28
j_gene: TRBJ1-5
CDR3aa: CASTSRYWTGRVNQPQHF

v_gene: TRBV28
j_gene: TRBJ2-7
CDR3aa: CASSLESGGQGASEQYF

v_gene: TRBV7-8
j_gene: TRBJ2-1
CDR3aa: CASSLVNGKVGNEQFF

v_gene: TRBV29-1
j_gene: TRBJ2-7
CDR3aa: CSVEVRDSAYEQYF

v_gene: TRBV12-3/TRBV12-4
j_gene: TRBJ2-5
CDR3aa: CASSWGTGQYF

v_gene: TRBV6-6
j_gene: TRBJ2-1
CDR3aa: CASSMDGSSYNEQFF

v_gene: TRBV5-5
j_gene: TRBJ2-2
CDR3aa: CASSHTPEQGRTGELFF

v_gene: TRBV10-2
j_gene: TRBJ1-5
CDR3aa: CASSESPGNSNQPQHF

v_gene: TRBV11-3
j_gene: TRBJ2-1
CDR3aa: CASSLTRGEIYNEQFF

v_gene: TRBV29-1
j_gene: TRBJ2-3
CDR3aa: CSVEGSSDLNTDTQYF

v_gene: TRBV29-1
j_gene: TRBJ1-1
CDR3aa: CSVLAGNTEAFF

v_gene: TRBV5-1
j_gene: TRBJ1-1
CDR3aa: CASRTAQGAKGTEAFF

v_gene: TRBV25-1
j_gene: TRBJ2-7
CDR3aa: CASSARGTDEQYF

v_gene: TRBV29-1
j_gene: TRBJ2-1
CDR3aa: CSVEYRAENEQFF

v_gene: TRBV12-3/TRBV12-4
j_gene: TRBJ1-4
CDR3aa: CANQNGDTNEKLFF

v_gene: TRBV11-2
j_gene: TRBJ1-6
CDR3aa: CASSPAPSSNSPLHF

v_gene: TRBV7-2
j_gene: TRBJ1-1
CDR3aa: CASSLEAWTVNTEAFF

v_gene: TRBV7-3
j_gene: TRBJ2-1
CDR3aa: CASSASGGLSSYNEQFF

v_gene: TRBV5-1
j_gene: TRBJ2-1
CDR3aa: CASKRDSYNEQFF

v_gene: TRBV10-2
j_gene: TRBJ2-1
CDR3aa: CATELWGSYNDQFF

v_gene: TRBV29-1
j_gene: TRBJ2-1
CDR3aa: CSVYPGQGGNEQFF

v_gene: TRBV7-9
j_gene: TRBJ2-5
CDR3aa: CASSSLGQQETQYF

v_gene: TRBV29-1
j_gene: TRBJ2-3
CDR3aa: CSVGVGGGTDTQYF

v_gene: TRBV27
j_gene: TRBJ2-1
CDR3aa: CASSLFPGPNEQFF

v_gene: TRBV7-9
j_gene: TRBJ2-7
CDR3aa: CASSLNVGEGGLTYEQYF

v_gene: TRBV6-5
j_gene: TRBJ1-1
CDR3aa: CASQPTVNTEAFF

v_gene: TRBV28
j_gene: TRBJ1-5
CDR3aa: CATPAGGGNQPQHF

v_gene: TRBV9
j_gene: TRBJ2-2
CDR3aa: CASSLTGLYTGELFF

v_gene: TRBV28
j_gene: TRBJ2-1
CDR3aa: CASSGYNEQFF